Shown below are 27 T cell receptor beta chains from a single sample sequenced in a study of spatial heterogeneity in lung cancer. The sample's time point: blood at routine non-recurrence follow-up after resection. From the 5' RACE reads, TCRdb called clonotypes with MiXCR, one entry per CDR3 protein. Of some 20,000 distinct CDR3 sequences in the sample, around 9.6% were seen once. The sample in question was PBMCs, obtained at follow-up. The receptors were gathered from a male donor with early-stage non-small cell lung cancer.

The chain links TRBV10-2 to TRBJ2-1; D is uncertain. The V gene lost 6 bases and the J gene lost 9 bases, with 12 bases spanning the gap. The CDR3 totals 12 residues. Germline CDR1 WSHSY, CDR2 SAAADI. The CDR3 sequence is CASSHAAAEQFF. CDR3 DNA: TGCGCCAGCAGCCACGCGGCGGCTGAGCAGTTCTTC.

This clonotype showed up many times. J is TRBJ1-2 and V is TRBV6-1; TRBD1 might be the D (5 bases). Looked up from germline, CDR1 is MNHNS and CDR2 is SASEGT. There are 17 residues in the CDR3. Trimming cost V 8 bases and J 4 bases, with 26 bases left between them. The CDR3 bases are TGTGCCAGCCTCGAAGCATTTGGAGCAGGGAATCCCTATGGCTACACCTTC. Its protein is CASLEAFGAGNPYGYTF.

This clonotype was found a few times. The chain employs TRBV7-4 and TRBJ1-5, with a tentative D call TRBD1 (6 bases). Germline V gene lookup returns CDR1 SGHVT and CDR2 SQSDAQ. This CDR3 is built from 18 residues. Trimming removed 0 bases at V and 0 bases at J, with 15 bases between. This chain's CDR3 is CASSLAIGQIPSNQPQHF. CDR3 sequence (DNA): TGTGCCAGCAGCTTAGCCATAGGACAGATACCTAGCAATCAGCCCCAGCATTTT.

This clonotype was seen only a few times. The chain recombines TRBV7-9 with TRBJ2-5, with TRBD1 as a possible D gene (6 bases). The V end was cut by 2 bases, the J end by 1 base, with 8 bases between. The germline V gene has CDR1 SEHNR and CDR2 FQNEAQ (reference sequence). The CDR3 length is 14 residues. Here the CDR3 DNA reads TGTGCCAGCAGCTTACCGGACAGCCAAGAGACCCAGTACTTC. It codes for CASSLPDSQETQYF.

This clonotype was recorded a few times. The rearrangement joins TRBV7-2 to TRBJ2-7, with D maybe TRBD2 (6 bases). There are 14 residues in the CDR3. Germline V gene data show CDR1 as SGHTA and CDR2 as FQGNSA. Trimming removed 1 base from V and 7 bases from J, with 14 bases in between. The CDR3 here is CASSLGTDYGEQYF. CDR3 nucleotides: TGTGCCAGCAGCTTAGGGACGGACTACGGGGAGCAGTACTTC.

This clonotype was seen ten or more times. The chain joins TRBV11-2 to TRBJ2-3, with 7 positions matching TRBD1. With 1 base clipped from V and 3 bases from J, the junction kept 4 bases outside the gene matches. The germline V gene has CDR1 SGHAT and CDR2 FQNNGV. There are 15 residues in the CDR3. CDR3 loop: CASSLGRGHTDTQYF. DNA of the CDR3: TGTGCCAGCAGCTTAGGAAGGGGGCATACAGATACGCAGTATTTT.

This clonotype occurred many times. The chain carries TRBV2 and TRBJ2-6, with D maybe TRBD2 (5 bases). The germline V gene encodes CDR1 SNHLY and CDR2 FYNNEI. CDR3 length: 14 amino acids. Trimming left V 7 bases short and J 2 bases short, with 9 bases between. CDR3 bases: TGTGCCAGCAAGGCGGGCGCTGGGGCCAACGTCCTGACTTTC. It yields the protein CASKAGAGANVLTF.

This clonotype appeared many times. The rearrangement uses TRBV10-2 and TRBJ1-3; 9 bases match TRBD1. V trimming: 2 bases; J trimming: 5 bases; junction bases outside the gene matches: 7. From germline, CDR1 is WSHSY and CDR2 SAAADI. This CDR3 has 16 amino acids. CDR3 sequence reads: CASSEPGTGSRNTIYF. CDR3 bases: TGCGCCAGCAGTGAGCCAGGGACAGGGAGTCGAAACACCATATATTTT.

This clonotype was picked up a small number of times. The CDR3 is CASSPGQFSANEQFF. The CDR3 nucleotides read TGTGCCAGCAGTCCGGGACAGTTTAGTGCCAATGAGCAGTTCTTC. The J gene is TRBJ2-1, the V gene TRBV28, with 7 bases identical to TRBD1. Trimming at V came to 5 bases and at J to 6 bases, leaving 10 bases not matched to a gene. The CDR3 consists of 15 residues. CDR1 MDHEN and CDR2 SYDVKM come from the germline V gene.

The chain recombines TRBV5-1 with TRBJ2-6; no clear D. With 2 bases removed from V and 2 bases from J, the gap between germline ends came to 11 bases. Germline V lookup: CDR1 SGHRS, CDR2 YFSETQ. The CDR3 runs to 16 residues. The CDR3 protein is CASSFDGLTGANVLTF. CDR3 coding DNA: TGCGCCAGCAGCTTTGACGGCCTTACTGGGGCCAACGTCCTGACTTTC.

The sample holds many counts of this clonotype. CDR3 nucleotide sequence: TGCGCCAGCAGCCAGAAACAGGGGAATGGCTACGAGCAGTACTTC. It yields the protein CASSQKQGNGYEQYF. The chain recombines TRBV5-1 with TRBJ2-7; 7 nucleotides align to TRBD1. With 4 bases clipped from V and 3 bases from J, the junction kept 10 bases outside the gene matches. The V gene's germline CDR1 is SGHRS and CDR2 YFSETQ. The CDR3 is 15 residues long.

This clonotype turned up a few times. This chain links TRBV5-1 with TRBJ2-3, with 7 positions matching TRBD2. The CDR3 runs 14 residues. After removal of 2 bases from V and 2 bases from J, the junction contained 2 bases not matched to a gene. Per germline, CDR1 SGHRS and CDR2 YFSETQ. DNA of the CDR3: TGCGCCAGCAGCTTTAGCGGGCTCACAGATACGCAGTATTTT. This encodes CASSFSGLTDTQYF.

This clonotype was seen at least ten times. The genes are TRBV11-2 and TRBJ2-1, with 15 bases identical to TRBD2. Germline CDR1 and CDR2: SGHAT and FQNNGV. The V and J ends lost 5 bases and 7 bases, in that order; junction bases with no gene match: 6. The CDR3 spans 16 residues. The CDR3 coding sequence is TGTGCCAGCAGCGCGATTGGACTAGCGGGAGGGAATGAGCAGTTCTTC. Its translation is CASSAIGLAGGNEQFF.

This clonotype was detected ten times or more. DNA of the CDR3: TGTGCCAGCAGCCAAGCCCTCCTCTCTAATGAAAAACTGTTTTTT. Translation gives CASSQALLSNEKLFF. This chain uses TRBV3-1 with TRBJ1-4; D gene ambiguous. Germline V gene data show CDR1 as LGHDT and CDR2 as YNNKEL (reference sequence). Between the trimmed V and J ends, which lost 1 base and 3 bases, there was a span of 9 bases. The CDR3 is made up of 15 amino acids.

The gene calls are TRBV20-1 and TRBJ2-3; 12 bases map to TRBD1. The CDR3 is 15 amino acids. J lost 1 base, V lost 6 bases, and 5 bases had no gene match. Germline V gene data show CDR1 as DFQATT and CDR2 as SNEGSKA (reference sequence). The CDR3 DNA sequence: TGCAGTGCCACGGGGACAGGGGGCGGCACAGATACGCAGTATTTT. Its translation: CSATGTGGGTDTQYF.

This clonotype has only a few counts. The chain employs TRBV2 and TRBJ1-2; the match to TRBD1 covers 9 bases. Per germline, CDR1 SNHLY and CDR2 FYNNEI. Trimming cost V 3 bases and J 4 bases; bases outside gene matches: 3. The CDR3 sequence is 14 residues long. The CDR3 nucleotides are TGTGCCAGCAGTGAGGAGGGACAGGGCTATGGCTACACCTTC. This translates into CASSEEGQGYGYTF.

This clonotype appeared many times. This rearrangement joins TRBV19 to TRBJ2-7, with a possible D match to TRBD1 (6 bases). This CDR3 is 14 amino acids long. V lost 5 bases, J lost 3 bases, and 14 bases lay in between. CDR1 LNHDA and CDR2 SQIVND come from the germline V gene (reference sequence). The CDR3 reads CASSEAGAYYEQYF. Here the CDR3 DNA reads TGTGCCAGTAGTGAAGCAGGGGCCTACTACGAGCAGTACTTC.

V gene TRBV9 combines with J gene TRBJ2-1, with 7 bases matching TRBD2. There are 16 residues in the CDR3. In germline, CDR1 is SGDLS, CDR2 YYNGEE. J was trimmed by 5 bases and V by 0 bases; bases with no gene match: 8. This CDR3 reads CASSVAPAGSHNEQFF. Written as DNA, the CDR3 is TGTGCCAGCAGCGTAGCCCCAGCGGGGTCCCACAATGAGCAGTTCTTC.

Many counts were recorded for this clonotype. V usage is TRBV6-4 and J usage is TRBJ2-3; D possibly matches TRBD1 or TRBD2 (6 bases each). The length of the CDR3 is 14 residues. The germline V gene encodes CDR1 MRHNA and CDR2 SNTAGT. Trimming removed 2 bases at V and 2 bases at J, with 8 bases between. CDR3 loop: CASSDGGPTDTQYF. Here the CDR3 DNA reads TGTGCCAGCAGTGACGGGGGGCCCACAGATACGCAGTATTTT.

This clonotype is labeled medium-sized. The rearrangement links TRBV4-1 to TRBJ2-5; 9 bases align to TRBD1. Germline CDR1 reads MGHRA; CDR2 reads YSYEKL. Unmatched junction bases numbered 13, after V lost 0 bases and J lost 5 bases. This CDR3 has 18 amino acids. The CDR3 here is CASSQERKTGGSGETQYF. In DNA form, the CDR3 reads TGCGCCAGCAGCCAAGAGAGGAAGACAGGGGGTTCGGGGGAGACCCAGTACTTC.

This clonotype was detected ten times or more. The chain recombines TRBV2 with TRBJ2-1, with TRBD1 matching over 10 bases. The V gene end was trimmed by 6 bases and the J gene end by 9 bases; junction bases not matched to a gene: 17. Germline CDR1 SNHLY, CDR2 FYNNEI. CDR3 size: 17 residues. The CDR3 region is CASSILPGTGVSAEQFF. The CDR3 DNA reads TGTGCCAGCAGCATCCTCCCCGGGACAGGGGTATCCGCTGAGCAGTTCTTC.

This CDR3 is CASSPRRRGSDQPQHF. The CDR3 coding sequence is TGTGCCAGCTCACCCCGACGTAGGGGGAGCGATCAGCCCCAGCATTTT. V and J are TRBV18 and TRBJ1-5; D might be TRBD1 (6 bases). The CDR3 has 16 residues. The V end lost 3 bases, the J end lost 5 bases, and 17 bases lay between the germline ends. Looked up from germline, CDR1 is KGHSH and CDR2 is LQKENI.

This clonotype was observed at least ten times. V usage is TRBV5-1 and J usage is TRBJ1-4; a possible D gene is TRBD1 (6 bases). CDR1 is SGHRS and CDR2 is YFSETQ in the germline V gene. Trimming took 4 bases from V and 8 from J, leaving 12 bases between them. The CDR3 totals 13 residues. The chain's CDR3 is CASSIRTDEKLFF. The CDR3 region has the DNA TGCGCCAGCAGCATAAGGACAGACGAAAAACTGTTTTTT.

This clonotype was recorded many times. The V call is TRBV7-2, the J call TRBJ1-1; TRBD1 matches 8 bases. CDR3 size: 16 residues. The germline V gene encodes CDR1 SGHTA and CDR2 FQGNSA. With 4 bases clipped from V and 1 base from J, the junction kept 8 bases outside the gene matches. CDR3 DNA sequence: TGTGCCAGCAGCTCCGGACAGGGCGTCGGGAACACTGAAGCTTTCTTT. Translating gives CASSSGQGVGNTEAFF.

The V gene is TRBV3-1, the J gene TRBJ1-3; no clear D gene. V was pared by 1 base and J by 0 bases, with 13 bases between. The CDR3 has 17 amino acids. CDR1 is LGHDT, CDR2 YNNKEL, per germline (reference sequence). In DNA, the CDR3 is TGTGCCAGCAGCCAAGGGGCAGCCTCTTACTCTGGAAACACCATATATTTT. Amino acids: CASSQGAASYSGNTIYF.

There are many counts of this clonotype. The chain joins TRBV7-2 to TRBJ1-6; maybe TRBD1 (5 bases). Germline V gene lookup returns CDR1 SGHTA and CDR2 FQGNSA. V was shortened by 5 bases and J by 9 bases, with 11 bases between the two germline ends. This CDR3 region has 13 residues. The CDR3 DNA reads TGTGCCAGCAGCCCACCAGGGAGTTCACCCCTCCACTTT. This codes for CASSPPGSSPLHF. Drawing the rest from reference TRBV7-2 and TRBJ1-6, the complete variable domain is GAGVSQSPSNKVTEKGKDVELRCDPISGHTALYWYRQSLGQGLEFLIYFQGNSAPDKSGLPSDRFSAERTGGSVSTLTIQRTQQEDSAVYLCASSPPGSSPLHFGNGTRLTVT.

This clonotype was detected ten times or more. The V and J genes are TRBV4-3 and TRBJ2-1; D may be TRBD1 (5 bases). There are 16 residues in the CDR3. Germline V lookup: CDR1 LGHNA, CDR2 YSLEER. The ends were cut back, 0 bases at V and 1 base at J, with 10 bases in the middle. As DNA, the CDR3 is TGCGCCAGCAGCCAAGATCCTCCAGGGTCCTACAATGAGCAGTTCTTC. It codes for CASSQDPPGSYNEQFF.